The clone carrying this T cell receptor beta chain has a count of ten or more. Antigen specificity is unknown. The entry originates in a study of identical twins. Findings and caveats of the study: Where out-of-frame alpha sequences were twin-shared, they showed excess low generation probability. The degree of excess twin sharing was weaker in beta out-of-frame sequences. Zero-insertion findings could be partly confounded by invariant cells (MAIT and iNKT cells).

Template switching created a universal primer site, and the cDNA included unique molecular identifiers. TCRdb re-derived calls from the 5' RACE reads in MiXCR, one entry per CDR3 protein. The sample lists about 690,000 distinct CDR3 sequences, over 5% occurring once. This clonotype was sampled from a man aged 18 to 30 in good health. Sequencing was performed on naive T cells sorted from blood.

CDR3 loop: CASSLFPPPYNEQFF. CDR3 DNA sequence: TGTGCCAGCAGTTTATTTCCTCCTCCTTACAATGAGCAGTTCTTC. This chain links TRBV28 with TRBJ2-1; D ambiguous. V lost 1 base to trimming and J lost 4 bases, with 11 bases between them. The CDR3 length is 15 residues. From germline, CDR1 is MDHEN and CDR2 SYDVKM.